This T cell receptor (beta chain) was identified in a study of CD8+CD57+ T cells in acquired aplastic anemia. Looking at the study overall: Isolated CD4+ and CD8+ cells, once sorted, yielded DNA averaging around 3 ug. Study results and limitations: The same twenty-nine CD8+ CDR3 sequences occurred in patients and in controls.

This clonotype has a count of ten or more. Its target is not known. All sequencing subjects had displayed CD8+CD57+ cell expansion on flow cytometry. By the time of blood sampling, patients had still received no therapy. CDR3 and TCR beta VDJ profiling relied on a genomic DNA template. Each CDR3 protein is one row after TCRdb ran MiXCR on the reads. The repertoire consists of about 150,000 distinct CDR3 sequences, with approximately 44% occurring once and the leading ten covering about 2.9%. The V and J ends lost 6 bases and 8 bases, in that order; junction bases with no gene match: 12. Per germline, CDR1 SGHTA and CDR2 FQGNSA. The CDR3 totals 17 residues.

This TCR was sampled from a human donor with aplastic anemia. The chain is built from TRBV7-2 and TRBJ2-1; 14 bases fit TRBD2. Sample: sorted CD4+, CD8+, or CD8+CD57+ T cells (not recorded which) from PBMCs. CDR3 residues: CASSLREGLAGVYEQFF. For the CDR3, the DNA is TGTGCCAGCAGTTTGAGAGAGGGACTAGCGGGAGTGTATGAGCAGTTCTTC.